This TCR beta chain comes out of a study of blood T cell repertoires in COVID-19. Repertoires were generated with immunoSEQ multiplex PCR, while TCRdb's copy carries only in-frame clones and drops some. The table has approximately 280,000 clones, 85% seen once. All enrollees were about 18 to 90 years old and from 24 US areas. Trimming removed 7 bases from V and 7 bases from J, with 19 bases in between. This CDR3 contains 14 residues. Germline values: CDR1 LNHDA, CDR2 SQIVND (reference sequence). This receptor was obtained from a woman between 50 and 59 years old who had recovered from COVID-19. Material for sequencing was PBMCs or T cells enriched from blood (not recorded which). The chain has TRBV19 and TRBJ1-2, with a tentative D call TRBD1 (6 bases). The CDR3 DNA follows: TGTGCCAGTAATTCGGGACACTCTGGCGCTGGCTACACCTTC. Translation: CASNSGHSGAGYTF.